These 21 T cell receptor beta chains share one sample of origin, sequenced in a study of cytomegalovirus exposure and HLA in healthy donors. The PCR ran on 60 Vbeta and 13 Jbeta primers. Profiled with immunoSEQ multiplex PCR; TCRdb holds only in-frame clones, not every one. The data hold about 150,000 clones, with 70% to 80% observed a single time. The sample comprised PBMCs. These receptors originate from a man aged 45-60 years in good health and CMV-seropositive.

To note about this clone: Other DNA sequences within the sample encode an identical CDR3. The chain recombines TRBV5-4 with TRBJ1-3, with D unclear. V was pared by 4 bases and J by 1 base, with 12 bases between. The CDR3 length is 15 residues. Per the germline V gene, CDR1 is SGHNT and CDR2 is YYREEE (reference sequence). The CDR3 loop reads CASSPRGSSGNTIYF. Here the CDR3 DNA reads TGTGCCAGCAGCCCACGGGGAAGTTCTGGAAACACCATATATTTT.

A note on this clone: The same CDR3 can be traced to other DNA sequences in this sample. The gene calls are TRBV5-1 and TRBJ2-7, with 7 bases matching TRBD2. The CDR3 runs 14 residues. The ends lost 0 bases at V and 2 bases at J; junction bases unmatched: 2. CDR1 and CDR2 from the germline V gene are SGHRS and YFSETQ. CDR3 nucleotide sequence: TGCGCCAGCAGCTTGGCGGGAGGTACCTACGAGCAGTACTTC. Its protein product is CASSLAGGTYEQYF.

The gene calls are TRBV5-5 and TRBJ2-5; TRBD2 matches 10 bases. Germline CDR1 and CDR2: SGHKS and YYEKEE (reference sequence). Trimming took 4 bases from V and 2 from J; bases not matched to a gene: 2. The CDR3 spans 14 residues. The CDR3 region is CASSKLAGQETQYF. CDR3 sequence (DNA): TGTGCCAGCAGCAAACTAGCGGGGCAAGAGACCCAGTACTTC.

The genes are TRBV6-1 and TRBJ1-1; D might be TRBD1 (6 bases). This CDR3 region has 13 residues. V lost 11 bases and J lost 1, with 14 bases in between. The germline V gene has CDR1 MNHNS and CDR2 SASEGT. CDR3: CACERGANTEAFF. The DNA for the CDR3 is TGTGCCTGCGAACGGGGGGCGAACACTGAAGCTTTCTTT.

CDR3 protein: CASSLALGGGYGYTF. The DNA for the CDR3 is TGTGCCAGCAGCTTAGCGCTGGGGGGAGGATATGGCTACACCTTC. The chain couples TRBV7-9 to TRBJ1-2, with TRBD1 as a possible D gene (5 bases). Trimming took 0 bases from V and 5 from J, leaving 13 bases between them. The germline CDR1 and CDR2 sequences are SEHNR and FQNEAQ (reference sequence). This CDR3 has 15 residues.

This chain connects TRBV30 to TRBJ1-1; no reliable D call. The CDR3 has 13 amino acids. The germline V gene encodes CDR1 GTSNPN and CDR2 SVGIG (reference sequence). V was shortened by 3 bases and J by 1 base, with 9 bases between the two germline ends. Written as DNA, the CDR3 is TGTGCCTGGAGAACCTATTCGAACACTGAAGCTTTCTTT. Translation gives CAWRTYSNTEAFF.

Note on this clone: Other DNA sequences in this sample translate to the same CDR3. V is TRBV2 and J is TRBJ2-1; 10 bases map to TRBD2. This CDR3 contains 16 residues. Germline CDR1 SNHLY, CDR2 FYNNEI. V shed 1 base and J 2 bases; nucleotides not matched to a gene: 2. The CDR3 coding sequence is TGTGCCAGCAGTGAAGGCCTAGCGGGAGCCTACAATGAGCAGTTCTTC. The encoded protein is CASSEGLAGAYNEQFF. Full variable domain (missing parts from reference TRBV2 and TRBJ2-1): EPEVTQTPSHQVTQMGQEVILRCVPISNHLYFYWYRQILGQKVEFLVSFYNNEISEKSEIFDDQFSVERPDGSNFTLKIRSTKLEDSAMYFCASSEGLAGAYNEQFFGPGTRLTVL.

The gene calls are TRBV10-1 and TRBJ1-1; TRBD1 is a possible D gene (6 bases). CDR1 is WNHNN, CDR2 SYGVQD, per germline (reference sequence). Trimming pared 4 bases from V and 3 bases from J, leaving 9 bases between. The CDR3 extends over 13 amino acids. DNA of the CDR3: TGCGCCAGCAGTGGACAGGTCGACACTGAAGCTTTCTTT. This encodes CASSGQVDTEAFF.

This chain uses TRBV27 with TRBJ1-2; D is undetermined. This CDR3 contains 19 residues. Trimming left V 3 bases short and J 2 bases short, with 25 bases between. Germline CDR1 reads MNHEY; CDR2 reads SMNVEV (reference sequence). The CDR3 protein is CASSFVVPTAGGANYGYTF. In DNA, the CDR3 is TGTGCCAGCAGTTTTGTCGTCCCTACCGCCGGTGGAGCCAACTATGGCTACACCTTC.

This chain uses TRBV5-1 with TRBJ1-2; D is perhaps TRBD1 (6 bases). Trimming took off 4 bases at V and 2 bases at J, with 12 bases between the two ends. This CDR3 contains 14 residues. CDR1 is SGHRS and CDR2 is YFSETQ in the germline V gene. The CDR3 sequence is CASSIGGPNYGYTF. DNA of the CDR3: TGCGCCAGCAGCATAGGGGGACCGAACTATGGCTACACCTTC.

The chain is built from TRBV7-3 and TRBJ2-3, with 10 bases aligning to TRBD1. Germline V CDR1 and CDR2: SGHTA, FQGTGA. This CDR3 comprises 15 residues. J gave up 4 bases and V 5 bases, and 6 bases lay outside the gene matches. In DNA, the CDR3 is TGTGCCAGCAGCCCCGACAGGGGGCTATCAGATACGCAGTATTTT. This gives the protein CASSPDRGLSDTQYF.

This clone has only one observation. This sequence joins TRBV28 and TRBJ1-2; D perhaps matches TRBD1 (5 bases). The CDR3 contains 13 residues. Trimming left V 6 bases short and J 4 bases short, with 12 bases between. Germline lookup yields CDR1 MDHEN and CDR2 SYDVKM. The CDR3 DNA is TGTGCCAGCAGGCGCTCAGGGTTCTATGGCTACACCTTC. Amino acid sequence: CASRRSGFYGYTF.

The chain has TRBV2 and TRBJ2-3; D may be TRBD2 (7 bases). Germline values: CDR1 SNHLY, CDR2 FYNNEI. CDR3 length: 15 residues. Trimming cost V 7 bases and J 6 bases, with 20 bases left between them. The DNA of the CDR3 is TGTGCCAGCACGAACGACAGGCTGCGGGGGGATACGCAGTATTTT. It is translated as CASTNDRLRGDTQYF.

On this clone itself: At one of its ends the junction is not consistent with the germline gene, which may arise from a read error. The chain carries TRBV5-6 and TRBJ2-3; 13 nucleotides align to TRBD2. CDR1 and CDR2 from the germline V gene are SGHDT and YYEEEE. This CDR3 has 18 residues. DNA for the CDR3: TGTGCCAGCAGTTTGGGACTAGCGGGGCCGCCGGGCACAGATACGCAGTATTTT. It translates to CASSLGLAGPPGTDTQYF.

The rearrangement uses TRBV6-5 and TRBJ2-5; perhaps TRBD2 as D (5 bases). The CDR3 is made up of 12 amino acids. V dropped 8 bases and J dropped 7 bases, with 14 bases sitting between them. Looked up from germline, CDR1 is MNHEY and CDR2 is SVGAGI. The CDR3 sequence is CASRGPMGTQYF. In DNA, the CDR3 is TGTGCCAGCCGAGGGCCCATGGGGACCCAGTACTTC.

The chain combines TRBV2 with TRBJ1-5; 10 bases match TRBD1. Germline assignment: CDR1 SNHLY and CDR2 FYNNEI. The length of the CDR3 is 14 residues. Losses at the gene ends were 6 bases for V and 4 bases for J; bases not matched to a gene: 3. In nucleotides, the CDR3 is TGTGCCAGCAGCCCGGGACAGGGGAATCAGCCCCAGCATTTT. As protein: CASSPGQGNQPQHF.

This clone was counted a few times. The chain carries TRBV6-7 and TRBJ2-3, with D uncertain. TRBV6-7 is placed among ORFs of uncertain function. The CDR3 has 11 amino acids. Trimming left V 2 bases short and J 5 bases short, with 2 bases between. This CDR3 is CASSYQDTQYF. The CDR3 nucleotides are TGTGCCAGCAGTTACCAAGATACGCAGTATTTT.

The chain employs TRBV2 and TRBJ1-1; maybe TRBD1 (5 bases). The CDR3 extends over 13 amino acids. The V end was cut by 7 bases, the J end by 5 bases, with 14 bases between. Germline-derived CDR1 and CDR2 are SNHLY and FYNNEI. The CDR3 sequence is CASNMGGETEAFF. The CDR3 nucleotides read TGTGCCAGCAACATGGGGGGGGAGACTGAAGCTTTCTTT.

This clone occurred once. V usage is TRBV5-6 and J usage is TRBJ2-5; 9 bases are shared with TRBD1. With the DNA end fitting TRBJ2-7 better, the J assignment may be wrong. CDR3 length: 17 residues. Germline V lookup: CDR1 SGHDT, CDR2 YYEEEE. Here the CDR3 DNA reads TGTGCCAGCAGCTTCGCCGGGACAGGGAGGTTCTTGGGCGAGCAGTACTTC. Translated: CASSFAGTGRFLGEQYF.

The V gene is TRBV7-6, the J gene TRBJ2-2; a possible D gene is TRBD2 (5 bases). Between the trimmed V and J ends, which lost 5 bases and 3 bases, there was a span of 7 bases. In germline, CDR1 is SGHVS, CDR2 FNYEAQ. This CDR3 region has 13 residues. This CDR3 reads CASSAGDTGELFF. The CDR3, as DNA: TGTGCCAGCAGCGCCGGGGACACCGGGGAGCTGTTTTTT.

This clone was picked up one time. This chain links TRBV5-5 with TRBJ2-3, with a tentative D call TRBD2 (6 bases). Per the germline V gene, CDR1 is SGHKS and CDR2 is YYEKEE (reference sequence). The CDR3 is 16 amino acids. Trimming pared 0 bases from V and 0 bases from J, leaving 11 bases between. The CDR3 DNA reads TGTGCCAGCAGCTTGGTGGGAGGTCCTAGCACAGATACGCAGTATTTT. This codes for CASSLVGGPSTDTQYF.